This is a list of T cell receptor beta chains from one sample in a study of blood T cell repertoires in COVID-19. Profiled with immunoSEQ multiplex PCR; TCRdb holds only in-frame clones, not every one. This table holds about 310,000 clones, roughly 87% found once. The sequencing sample was made of peripheral blood. The origin of the receptors is a man between 18 and 35 years old with active or convalescent COVID-19. Both conserved end residues are part of each CDR3. D genes are given only for firm matches. Rows give clone size only sometimes, using once, few, many, or a class for an expanded clone.

j_call: TRBJ1-3; v_call: TRBV6-5; clone_size: -; d_call: TRBD1; cdr3_nt: TGTGCCAGCACCATAACAGGGGAACCTGGAAACACCATATATTTT; cdr3_aa: CASTITGEPGNTIYF
j_call: TRBJ1-1; v_call: TRBV12-5; clone_size: -; d_call: -; cdr3_nt: TGTGCTAGTGGTTTGTCTTCGAACACTGAAGCTTTCTTT; cdr3_aa: CASGLSSNTEAFF
j_call: TRBJ2-7; v_call: TRBV14; clone_size: -; d_call: -; cdr3_nt: TGTGCCAGCAGCCGCCGAGGATGGGAGCAGTACTTC; cdr3_aa: CASSRRGWEQYF
j_call: TRBJ2-7; v_call: TRBV7-8; clone_size: -; d_call: TRBD2; cdr3_nt: TGTGCCAGCAGCAACAGACTAGCGGGAGGGCCCGAAAACGAGCAGTACTTC; cdr3_aa: CASSNRLAGGPENEQYF
j_call: TRBJ2-5; v_call: TRBV5-1; clone_size: -; d_call: TRBD2; cdr3_nt: TGCGCCAGCAGCCTGACTAGCGGAGCGGGGGAGACCCAGTACTTC; cdr3_aa: CASSLTSGAGETQYF
j_call: TRBJ2-5; v_call: TRBV7-9; clone_size: -; d_call: TRBD2; cdr3_nt: TGTGCCAGCAGCACAGATCCGGCGGGGGGCAGGTACCAAGAGACCCAGTACTTC; cdr3_aa: CASSTDPAGGRYQETQYF
j_call: TRBJ2-7; v_call: TRBV6-5; clone_size: -; d_call: -; cdr3_nt: TGTGCCAGCAGTTCCAGACTGGAATACGAGCAGTACTTC; cdr3_aa: CASSSRLEYEQYF
j_call: TRBJ2-7; v_call: TRBV28; clone_size: -; d_call: TRBD1; cdr3_nt: TGTGCCAGCAGTTACAGGGGGCCTTCTTGGGAGCAGTACTTC; cdr3_aa: CASSYRGPSWEQYF
j_call: TRBJ1-1; v_call: TRBV19; clone_size: -; d_call: -; cdr3_nt: TGTGCCAGTACCACAGGTCTGTGGGACACTGAAGCTTTCTTT; cdr3_aa: CASTTGLWDTEAFF
j_call: TRBJ2-5; v_call: TRBV2; clone_size: -; d_call: -; cdr3_nt: TGTGCCAGCAGGCCAGCGGGCAACCAAGAGACCCAGTACTTC; cdr3_aa: CASRPAGNQETQYF
j_call: TRBJ2-3; v_call: TRBV11-2; clone_size: -; d_call: TRBD2; cdr3_nt: TGTGCCAGCAGCTTGGGACTAGCGGGAGGGGATAGCACAGATACGCAGTATTTT; cdr3_aa: CASSLGLAGGDSTDTQYF
j_call: TRBJ1-1; v_call: TRBV19; clone_size: -; d_call: -; cdr3_nt: TGTGCCATCAGCACAGGGTTGGGGACTGAAGCTTTCTTT; cdr3_aa: CAISTGLGTEAFF
j_call: TRBJ2-1; v_call: TRBV29-1; clone_size: -; d_call: -; cdr3_nt: TGCAGCGTTGCGCGTCCGAGCGACTTCTACAATGAGCAGTTCTTC; cdr3_aa: CSVARPSDFYNEQFF
j_call: TRBJ2-3; v_call: TRBV27; clone_size: -; d_call: TRBD1; cdr3_nt: TGTGCCAGCAGTTTATACGGGACAGGACAAACAGATACGCAGTATTTT; cdr3_aa: CASSLYGTGQTDTQYF
j_call: TRBJ1-5; v_call: TRBV15; clone_size: -; d_call: -; cdr3_nt: TGTGCCACCAGCAGAGATCGGGGTCAGCCCCAGCATTTT; cdr3_aa: CATSRDRGQPQHF
j_call: TRBJ1-1; v_call: TRBV12-3/TRBV12-4; clone_size: -; d_call: -; cdr3_nt: TGTGCCAGCAGTTTAAAAACCGCGAAATTCTTT; cdr3_aa: CASSLKTAKFF
j_call: TRBJ2-1; v_call: TRBV18; clone_size: -; d_call: TRBD2; cdr3_nt: TGTGCCAGCTCAGCGTCGGGACTAGCGGGGGCTGGTTCCTACAATGAGCAGTTCTTC; cdr3_aa: CASSASGLAGAGSYNEQFF
j_call: TRBJ2-1; v_call: TRBV5-5; clone_size: -; d_call: -; cdr3_nt: TGTGCCAGCAGCTTGGTGGCCAATGAGCAGTTCTTC; cdr3_aa: CASSLVANEQFF
j_call: TRBJ2-3; v_call: TRBV9; clone_size: -; d_call: TRBD2; cdr3_nt: TGTGCCAGCAGCGTCACACCAGCGGGGGGCGGGGGCACAGATACGCAGTATTTT; cdr3_aa: CASSVTPAGGGGTDTQYF
j_call: TRBJ2-4; v_call: TRBV4-1; clone_size: -; d_call: -; cdr3_nt: TGCGCCAGCAGGGAGGAAAACATTCAGTACTTC; cdr3_aa: CASREENIQYF
j_call: TRBJ2-1; v_call: TRBV7-9; clone_size: -; d_call: TRBD2; cdr3_nt: TGTGCCAGCAGCTTGACACTAGCGGGAGGGAATGAGCAGTTCTTC; cdr3_aa: CASSLTLAGGNEQFF
j_call: TRBJ2-7; v_call: TRBV4-1; clone_size: many; d_call: -; cdr3_nt: TGCGCCAGCAGCCAAGGGGAGGCTTTCTCCTACGAGCAGTACTTC; cdr3_aa: CASSQGEAFSYEQYF
j_call: TRBJ2-7; v_call: TRBV2; clone_size: -; d_call: TRBD2; cdr3_nt: TGTGCCAGCAGTGAATGGGCGCTAGCGGGAGGCGTCTACGAGCAGTACTTC; cdr3_aa: CASSEWALAGGVYEQYF
j_call: TRBJ1-6; v_call: TRBV28; clone_size: -; d_call: TRBD1; cdr3_nt: TGTGCCAGCACCCCCGGACAGGCTCCTCTGAGGTCACCCCTCCACTTT; cdr3_aa: CASTPGQAPLRSPLHF
j_call: TRBJ1-1; v_call: TRBV5-1; clone_size: -; d_call: TRBD1; cdr3_nt: TGCGCCAGCAGCCTGACAGGGGCCGTGAACACTGAAGCTTTCTTT; cdr3_aa: CASSLTGAVNTEAFF
j_call: TRBJ2-3; v_call: TRBV19; clone_size: -; d_call: -; cdr3_nt: TGTGCCAGTAGTATAAGGGGTCGAAGCACAGATACGCAGTATTTT; cdr3_aa: CASSIRGRSTDTQYF
j_call: TRBJ2-5; v_call: TRBV7-9; clone_size: -; d_call: -; cdr3_nt: TGTGCCAGCAGCTTAGCACCAGCGGAGGGGTATGAGACCCAGTACTTC; cdr3_aa: CASSLAPAEGYETQYF
j_call: TRBJ2-3; v_call: TRBV5-4; clone_size: -; d_call: -; cdr3_nt: TGTGCCAGCAGCTTATTTGGCGGGGCGACAGATACGCAGTATTTT; cdr3_aa: CASSLFGGATDTQYF
j_call: TRBJ2-5; v_call: TRBV15; clone_size: -; d_call: -; cdr3_nt: TGTGCCACCCAGAGGGGACTTAATCAAGAGACCCAGTACTTC; cdr3_aa: CATQRGLNQETQYF
j_call: TRBJ1-4; v_call: TRBV5-1; clone_size: -; d_call: -; cdr3_nt: TGCGCCAGCAGCTCCCCAGAAGCAACTAATGAAAAACTGTTTTTT; cdr3_aa: CASSSPEATNEKLFF
j_call: TRBJ2-7; v_call: TRBV10-1; clone_size: -; d_call: TRBD1; cdr3_nt: TGCGCCAGCAGTGAGTCAACAGGGGGCGGCTACGAGCAGTACTTC; cdr3_aa: CASSESTGGGYEQYF
j_call: TRBJ2-1; v_call: TRBV20-1; clone_size: -; d_call: TRBD1; cdr3_nt: TGCAGTGCTAGTCTAGCCGGGACAGGCGACAATGAGCAGTTCTTC; cdr3_aa: CSASLAGTGDNEQFF
j_call: TRBJ2-3; v_call: TRBV27; clone_size: -; d_call: TRBD2; cdr3_nt: TGTGCCAGCAAATTCCTAGCGGGAAGCACAGATACGCAGTATTTT; cdr3_aa: CASKFLAGSTDTQYF
j_call: TRBJ1-2; v_call: TRBV7-2; clone_size: -; d_call: -; cdr3_nt: TGTGCCAGCAGCTTATCAGGGACTAACTATGGCTACACCTTC; cdr3_aa: CASSLSGTNYGYTF
j_call: TRBJ2-3; v_call: TRBV10-3; clone_size: -; d_call: TRBD2; cdr3_nt: TGTGCCATCAGTGAAGCTCGGGGGGGCACAGATACGCAGTATTTT; cdr3_aa: CAISEARGGTDTQYF
j_call: TRBJ2-1; v_call: TRBV11-2; clone_size: -; d_call: -; cdr3_nt: TGTGCCAGCAGCTTAGGAGCCGGGGGGCTAGAGCAGTTCTTC; cdr3_aa: CASSLGAGGLEQFF
j_call: TRBJ2-1; v_call: TRBV2; clone_size: -; d_call: -; cdr3_nt: TGTGCCAGCATAAGCCCAAGCTCCTACAATGAGCAGTTCTTC; cdr3_aa: CASISPSSYNEQFF
j_call: TRBJ1-1; v_call: TRBV18; clone_size: -; d_call: -; cdr3_nt: TGTGCCAGCTCACCACGACAGGACCTGAACACTGAAGCTTTCTTT; cdr3_aa: CASSPRQDLNTEAFF
j_call: TRBJ2-7; v_call: TRBV27; clone_size: -; d_call: -; cdr3_nt: TGTGCCAGCAGTCCTCAGGGCGCCTTCTCCTACGAGCAGTACTTC; cdr3_aa: CASSPQGAFSYEQYF
j_call: TRBJ2-6; v_call: TRBV27; clone_size: -; d_call: -; cdr3_nt: TGTGCCAGCACCTTCTCTGGGGCCAACGTCCTGACTTTC; cdr3_aa: CASTFSGANVLTF
j_call: TRBJ2-5; v_call: TRBV24-1; clone_size: -; d_call: -; cdr3_nt: TGTGCCACCAGTGATTCGCGGACAACCCAAGAGACCCAGTACTTC; cdr3_aa: CATSDSRTTQETQYF
j_call: TRBJ1-2; v_call: TRBV12-5; clone_size: -; d_call: TRBD1; cdr3_nt: TGTGCTAGTGGTCTGGGACAGTTTAACTATGGCTACACCTTC; cdr3_aa: CASGLGQFNYGYTF
j_call: TRBJ1-4; v_call: TRBV24-1; clone_size: -; d_call: -; cdr3_nt: TGTGCCACCAGTAGGACAGATAATGAAAAACTGTTTTTT; cdr3_aa: CATSRTDNEKLFF
j_call: TRBJ2-2; v_call: TRBV9; clone_size: -; d_call: TRBD2; cdr3_nt: TGTGCCAGCAGCGTAGGGAGGGGAGGGACGGGCACCGGGGAGCTGTTTTTT; cdr3_aa: CASSVGRGGTGTGELFF
j_call: TRBJ2-7; v_call: TRBV13; clone_size: once; d_call: TRBD2; cdr3_nt: TGTGCCAGCAGCTTAAGCGGTGCGGGGGGGCCCCCCTACGAGCAGTACTTC; cdr3_aa: CASSLSGAGGPPYEQYF
j_call: TRBJ2-2; v_call: TRBV7-2; clone_size: -; d_call: -; cdr3_nt: TGTGCCAGCAGCCGGTACACCGGGGAGCTGTTTTTT; cdr3_aa: CASSRYTGELFF
j_call: TRBJ1-2; v_call: TRBV19; clone_size: once; d_call: -; cdr3_nt: TGTGCCAGTAGTATGCGGGCTAACTATGGCTACACCTTC; cdr3_aa: CASSMRANYGYTF
j_call: TRBJ2-1; v_call: TRBV5-1; clone_size: -; d_call: TRBD2; cdr3_nt: TGCGCCAGCAGCTCGCCCGGGACTAGCAATGAGCAGTTCTTC; cdr3_aa: CASSSPGTSNEQFF